What follows describes a single T cell receptor (beta chain). No antigen is known for it. Terminally differentiated effector memory CD45RA+ cells were left out of the naive CD8 fraction, which was CD45RO-negative and positively selected for CCR7. The data originate from a study of shared clonotypes between healthy human individuals. Study-level points and caveats: A few donors showed sharing of approximately 5% of naive CD4 clonotypes. It was the few donors that limited the genetic and exposure-history diversity represented.

This CDR3 comprises 20 residues. Trimming removed 6 bases from V and 2 bases from J, with 29 bases in between. The V gene's germline CDR1 is MNHEY and CDR2 SMNVEV (reference sequence). Per the authors' pipeline: ImmunoSEQ junction-only sequences lacked quality scores, so their filtering differed. Clones were read by immunoSEQ multiplex PCR, and TCRdb kept only the in-frame ones, dropping some. V and J calls and clone size are given by that table; D and trimming were obtained from the DNA. The sample lists some 2.1 million clones; 90% to 95% were seen once. This receptor was taken from a man aged 18 to 29 in good health. Some clones in this sample may be carry-over from other donors' samples. The J gene is TRBJ2-1, the V gene TRBV27; possibly TRBD1 or TRBD2 for D (5 bases each). The material sequenced was naive CD8+ T cells from PBMCs. The CDR3 here is CASRPFPGSGLNGAYNEQFF. The DNA of the CDR3 is TGTGCCAGCAGACCATTTCCGGGATCAGGGCTAAATGGCGCCTACAATGAGCAGTTCTTC.